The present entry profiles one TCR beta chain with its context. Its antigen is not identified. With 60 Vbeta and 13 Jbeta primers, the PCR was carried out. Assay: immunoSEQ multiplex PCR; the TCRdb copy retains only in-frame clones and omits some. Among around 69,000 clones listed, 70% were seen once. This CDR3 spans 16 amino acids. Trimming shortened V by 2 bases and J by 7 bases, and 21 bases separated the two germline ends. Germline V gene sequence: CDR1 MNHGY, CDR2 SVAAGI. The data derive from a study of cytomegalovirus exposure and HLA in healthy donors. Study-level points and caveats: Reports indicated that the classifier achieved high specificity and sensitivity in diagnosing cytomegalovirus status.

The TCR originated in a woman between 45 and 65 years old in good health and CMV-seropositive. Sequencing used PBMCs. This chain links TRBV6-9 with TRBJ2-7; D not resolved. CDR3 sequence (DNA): TGTGCCAGCAGTTATCCCAGATGCCCCAACCGCATGGAGCAGTACTTC. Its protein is CASSYPRCPNRMEQYF.